This record covers a single T cell receptor beta chain. The sample originates from a study of shared clonotypes between healthy human individuals. It was CD45RO-negative cells, positively selected for CCR7, that made up naive CD8 cells, with terminally differentiated effector memory CD45RA+ cells excluded. Germline V gene sequence: CDR1 SGHVS, CDR2 FNYEAQ. The CDR3 is 15 residues long. V lost 6 bases and J lost 0, with 12 bases in between. Clones were read by immunoSEQ multiplex PCR, and TCRdb kept only the in-frame ones, dropping some. The sample lists under 700,000 clones, roughly 95% occurring once.

The source is a woman in her 30s in good health. The chain carries TRBV7-6 and TRBJ1-3, with a tentative D call TRBD1 (5 bases). Sequenced input: naive CD8+ T cells sorted from blood. In DNA, the CDR3 is TGTGCCAGCAGGCAAGGGGCCAGCTCTGGAAACACCATATATTTT. This codes for CASRQGASSGNTIYF.